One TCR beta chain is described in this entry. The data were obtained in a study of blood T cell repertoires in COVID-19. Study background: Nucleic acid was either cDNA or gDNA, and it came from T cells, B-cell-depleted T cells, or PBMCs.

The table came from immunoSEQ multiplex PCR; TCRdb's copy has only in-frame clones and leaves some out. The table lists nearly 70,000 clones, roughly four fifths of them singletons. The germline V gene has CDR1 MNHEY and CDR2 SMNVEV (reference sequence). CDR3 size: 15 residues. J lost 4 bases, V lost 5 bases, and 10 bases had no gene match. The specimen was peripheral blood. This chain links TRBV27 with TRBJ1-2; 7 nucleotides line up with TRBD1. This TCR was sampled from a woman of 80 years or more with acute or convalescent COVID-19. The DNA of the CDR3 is TGTGCCAGCAGTGTACAACAGGGGACCCGCTATGGCTACACCTTC. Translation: CASSVQQGTRYGYTF.